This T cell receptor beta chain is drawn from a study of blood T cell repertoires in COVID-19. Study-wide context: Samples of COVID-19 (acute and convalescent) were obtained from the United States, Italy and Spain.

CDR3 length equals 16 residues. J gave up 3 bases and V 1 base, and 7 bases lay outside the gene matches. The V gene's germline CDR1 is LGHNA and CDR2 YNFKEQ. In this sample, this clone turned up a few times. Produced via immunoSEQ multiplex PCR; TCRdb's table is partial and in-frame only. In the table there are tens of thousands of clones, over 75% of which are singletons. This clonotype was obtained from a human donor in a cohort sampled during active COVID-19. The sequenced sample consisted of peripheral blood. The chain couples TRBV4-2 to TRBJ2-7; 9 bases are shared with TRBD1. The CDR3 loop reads CASSQAGTGILYEQYF. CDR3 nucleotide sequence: TGTGCCAGCAGCCAAGCCGGGACAGGGATCCTCTACGAGCAGTACTTC.